What follows are 8 T cell receptor beta chains derived from one specimen sequenced in a study of T cells expressing NK-cell markers. For each CDR3 protein, TCRdb gives one entry from its re-call of the 5' RACE reads, without DNA. Recorded for this sample: about 370,000 distinct CDR3 sequences. The sample taken for sequencing was blood T cells: a sorted CD56 or NKG2C T cell subset, CD4+ or CD8+ T cells, or bulk PBMC T cells (not recorded which). These receptors originate from a woman in her forties or fifties in good health.

The rearrangement joins TRBV7-2 to TRBJ1-5; TCRdb reports TRBD1, a call that lacks DNA to check it against. Germline CDR1 SGHTA, CDR2 FQGNSA. CDR3 size: 15 residues. The CDR3 here is CASSSTQGAAQPQHF.

The chain has TRBV5-5 and TRBJ1-1. CDR3 length: 13 residues. Germline V gives CDR1 SGHKS, CDR2 YYEKEE (reference sequence). CDR3 residues: CASSPDINTEAFF.

The chain combines TRBV12-3 or TRBV12-4 with TRBJ2-2; the D call from TCRdb, TRBD1, cannot be confirmed without DNA. The CDR3 sequence is 18 residues long. This CDR3 is CASTPLKRGQGFTGELFF.

The J gene is TRBJ2-3, the V gene TRBV11-2; TCRdb designates TRBD1, a call that cannot be tested without DNA. The CDR3 contains 15 residues. Germline V CDR1 and CDR2: SGHAT, FQNNGV. CDR3 amino acids: CASSLGGLYTDTQYF. The variable domain in full, completed from reference TRBV11-2 and TRBJ2-3, reads EAGVAQSPRYKIIEKRQSVAFWCNPISGHATLYWYQQILGQGPKLLIQFQNNGVVDDSQLPKDRFSAERLKGVDSTLKIQPAKLEDSAVYLCASSLGGLYTDTQYFGPGTRLTVL.

This chain uses TRBV3-1 with TRBJ2-1; TCRdb lists TRBD1, though no DNA is available to test this call. Germline-derived CDR1 and CDR2 are LGHDT and YNNKEL (reference sequence). CDR3 size: 16 residues. CDR3 loop: CASSPTTGGPFNEQFF.

The V call is TRBV7-6, the J call TRBJ2-5. The germline V gene has CDR1 SGHVS and CDR2 FNYEAQ. This CDR3 contains 13 residues. This CDR3 is CVTTSGSSETQYF.

The chain employs TRBV24-1 and TRBJ2-5; without DNA, the TCRdb call of TRBD2 cannot be checked. Looked up from germline, CDR1 is KGHDR and CDR2 is SFDVKD. This CDR3 region has 17 residues. This CDR3 is CATSDGGLAVRQETQYF.

This chain uses TRBV7-9 with TRBJ2-5. Germline assignment: CDR1 SEHNR and CDR2 FQNEAQ (reference sequence). The CDR3 has 12 residues. The CDR3 is CASSMSTETQYF.